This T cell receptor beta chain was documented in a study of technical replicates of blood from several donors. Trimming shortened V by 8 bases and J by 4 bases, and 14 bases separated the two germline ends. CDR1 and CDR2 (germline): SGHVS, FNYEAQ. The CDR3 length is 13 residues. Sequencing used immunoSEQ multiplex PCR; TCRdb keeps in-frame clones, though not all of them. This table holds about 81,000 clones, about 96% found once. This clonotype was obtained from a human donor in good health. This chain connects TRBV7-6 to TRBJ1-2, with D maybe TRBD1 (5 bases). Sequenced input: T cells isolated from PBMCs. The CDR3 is CASGHPGSYGYTF. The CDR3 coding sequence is TGTGCCAGCGGACACCCCGGATCCTATGGCTACACCTTC.